This T cell receptor beta chain was identified during a study of CD8+CD57+ T cells in acquired aplastic anemia. At the level of the study: The mean DNA yield obtained from sorted CD4+ and CD8+ cells came to around 3 ug.

Those patients picked for sequencing had displayed CD8+CD57+ cell expansion on flow cytometry. The patients, all of them, had severe acquired aplastic anemia. Notes on this clonotype: Its antigen is still unknown.

V dropped 6 bases and J dropped 1 base, with 12 bases sitting between them. CDR3 size: 14 residues. CDR1 is SNHLY and CDR2 is FYNNEI in the germline V gene. CDR3 and TCR beta VDJ profiling relied on a genomic DNA template. In TCRdb, the reads were re-called with MiXCR into one record per CDR3 protein. Counted here are some 200,000 distinct CDR3 sequences, 48% occurring once; the ten biggest clones make up about 8.8%. Study-wide results and caveats: Researchers reported that CD8+ Simpson's diversity was not significantly different in patients versus controls.

Sequencing was done on a sample of sorted CD4+, CD8+, or CD8+CD57+ T cells (not recorded which) from PBMCs. The chain carries TRBV2 and TRBJ1-1, with a tentative D call TRBD1 (6 bases). This receptor was identified in a human donor with aplastic anemia. This chain's CDR3 is CASSQGRGNTEAFF. The DNA of the CDR3 is TGTGCCAGCAGCCAGGGGCGGGGGAACACTGAAGCTTTCTTT.